This entry describes one T cell receptor (beta chain). Its antigen is unknown. Deletions cut 5 bases from V and 0 bases from J, with 11 bases between. Germline values: CDR1 SGHAT, CDR2 FQNNGV. CDR3 size: 14 residues. The data belong to a study of shared clonotypes between healthy human individuals. As for the study in general: Each donor had three CD4 naive, three CD4 memory, two CD8 naive and one CD8 memory plate. Study results and limitations: Clonotypes not shared had lower generation probabilities than those common to all four donors.

The study ran the assay at deep level. Investigators spread the genomic DNA of each subset evenly over several immunoSEQ plates. Generated by immunoSEQ multiplex PCR, the TCRdb table keeps only in-frame clones and is missing some. The sample includes roughly 1.5 million clones, nearly 99% of them seen just once. This chain joins TRBV11-2 and TRBJ2-7; D is unresolved. This receptor was obtained from a man aged 25 to 45 in good health. Sequenced: naive CD4+ T cells sorted from blood. As to subset: CD45RA+ positively selected. Written as DNA, the CDR3 is TGTGCCAGCAGCCTGACGCGTAGCTCCTACGAGCAGTACTTC. Its protein product is CASSLTRSSYEQYF.